This TCR beta chain was observed in a study of CD8+ T cells in alopecia areata. Trimming pared 8 bases from V and 4 bases from J, leaving 15 bases between. CDR1 and CDR2 (germline): SNHLY, FYNNEI. This CDR3 comprises 14 residues. Extracted RNA was reverse transcribed, and the resulting cDNA served as sequencing template. TCRdb keeps only in-frame clones here, not all; method: immunoSEQ multiplex PCR. In the table there are over 110,000 clones, around 49% of which are singletons. This clone was detected only once. The clonotype was recovered from a human donor with alopecia areata. The chain combines TRBV2 with TRBJ2-1, with D possibly being TRBD2 (5 bases). Sequences were derived from CD4+ T cells sorted from blood, sampled at week 0. Here the CDR3 reads CASRSEGKYNEQFF. CDR3 nucleotide sequence: TGTGCCAGCCGTAGCGAGGGCAAATACAATGAGCAGTTCTTC.